The 17 T cell receptor beta chains below were found in one sample sequenced in a study of blood T cell repertoires in COVID-19. Sequencing was performed with immunoSEQ multiplex PCR; in TCRdb, only in-frame clones are kept and a portion is missing. The data contain 70,000 to 95,000 clones, around 80% of them singletons. Specimen: peripheral blood. These receptors were taken from a woman aged 50 to 60 with acute or convalescent COVID-19.

The CDR3 spells CASSRTALNTEAFF. DNA for the CDR3: TGTGCCAGCAGCCGGACAGCTTTGAACACTGAAGCTTTCTTT. The J gene is TRBJ1-1, the V gene TRBV5-4, with D possibly being TRBD1 (6 bases). The germline gives CDR1 SGHNT, CDR2 YYREEE (reference sequence). Deletions cut 4 bases from V and 0 bases from J, with 10 bases between. CDR3 length equals 14 residues.

The chain's CDR3 is CASSLVQGSTGELFF. CDR3 nucleotides: TGTGCCAGCAGCTTGGTACAGGGAAGCACCGGGGAGCTGTTTTTT. The rearrangement links TRBV7-3 to TRBJ2-2; weak D call: TRBD1 (6 bases). Germline CDR1 and CDR2: SGHTA and FQGTGA. CDR3 length: 15 amino acids. Trimming pared 3 bases from V and 4 bases from J, leaving 12 bases between.

In DNA form, the CDR3 reads TGTGCCAGCAGCTTGGTGCAGGAGGTTCATTCACCCCTCCACTTT. It specifies CASSLVQEVHSPLHF. This chain uses TRBV5-5 with TRBJ1-6; D is undetermined. Trimming took 0 bases from V and 8 from J, leaving 12 bases between them. Per germline, CDR1 SGHKS and CDR2 YYEKEE (reference sequence). The CDR3 totals 15 residues. Variable domain in full (rest from reference TRBV5-5 and TRBJ1-6): DAGVTQSPTHLIKTRGQQVTLRCSPISGHKSVSWYQQVLGQGPQFIFQYYEKEERGRGNFPDRFSARQFPNYSSELNVNALLLGDSALYLCASSLVQEVHSPLHFGNGTRLTVT.

This clone occurred once. V and J are TRBV4-2 and TRBJ2-7, with 8 positions matching TRBD2. The germline CDR1 and CDR2 sequences are LGHNA and YNFKEQ. There are 15 residues in the CDR3. With 4 bases clipped from V and 4 bases from J, the junction kept 9 bases outside the gene matches. This CDR3 reads CASSPLPGGTYEQYF. CDR3 DNA sequence: TGTGCCAGCAGCCCACTACCGGGGGGGACGTACGAGCAGTACTTC.

This clone turned up a few times. Within the sample, other DNA sequences also encode this same CDR3. This rearrangement joins TRBV5-1 to TRBJ1-4; no clear D gene. Germline V gene data show CDR1 as SGHRS and CDR2 as YFSETQ. V was clipped by 4 bases and J by 4 bases, with 8 bases between them. This CDR3 is built from 13 residues. The CDR3 DNA reads TGCGCCAGCAGCCGGGAGGGTAATGAAAAACTGTTTTTT. This codes for CASSREGNEKLFF.

The chain recombines TRBV2 with TRBJ1-1; 7 bases agree with TRBD1. The CDR3 totals 13 residues. V trimming: 7 bases; J trimming: 4 bases; junction bases outside the gene matches: 6. Germline V lookup: CDR1 SNHLY, CDR2 FYNNEI. CDR3 loop: CASTVTGLTEAFF. In DNA form, the CDR3 reads TGTGCCAGCACCGTGACAGGGCTCACTGAAGCTTTCTTT.

The chain employs TRBV28 and TRBJ2-3, with TRBD2 matching over 10 bases. This CDR3 has 16 amino acids. Trimming took 5 bases from V and 3 from J; bases not matched to a gene: 8. Per germline, CDR1 MDHEN and CDR2 SYDVKM. This chain's CDR3 is CASSTLAGVGTDTQYF. The CDR3 nucleotides read TGTGCCAGCAGTACCCTAGCGGGAGTCGGAACAGATACGCAGTATTTT.

The chain joins TRBV19 to TRBJ1-6; D uncertain. CDR1 is LNHDA, CDR2 SQIVND, per germline (reference sequence). The CDR3 spans 17 residues. Trimming removed 4 bases at V and 5 bases at J, with 18 bases between. The CDR3 protein is CASSKKGGGSDNSPLHF. The CDR3 coding sequence is TGTGCCAGTAGTAAAAAAGGAGGAGGGTCGGATAATTCACCCCTCCACTTT.

The chain links TRBV19 to TRBJ1-2; D not resolved. Looked up from germline, CDR1 is LNHDA and CDR2 is SQIVND (reference sequence). The CDR3 has 15 amino acids. The ends were cut back, 10 bases at V and 8 bases at J, with 26 bases in the middle. CDR3 protein: CATVTSEVGSGGYTF. In DNA form, the CDR3 reads TGTGCCACCGTAACCTCCGAGGTAGGGAGTGGAGGCTACACCTTC.

This clone occurred once. The chain combines TRBV7-9 with TRBJ2-2; D remains unclear. Germline V CDR1 and CDR2: SEHNR, FQNEAQ (reference sequence). CDR3 length equals 18 residues. Trimming cost V 5 bases and J 3 bases, with 22 bases left between them. The CDR3 DNA sequence: TGTGCCAGCAGCCCTGCCTCGGGTCGAGGAATGGACACCGGGGAGCTGTTTTTT. This translates into CASSPASGRGMDTGELFF. The entire variable domain, with the rest obtained from reference TRBV7-9 and TRBJ2-2, is as follows: DTGVSQNPRHKITKRGQNVTFRCDPISEHNRLYWYRQTLGQGPEFLTYFQNEAQLEKSRLLSDRFSAERPKGSFSTLEIQRTEQGDSAMYLCASSPASGRGMDTGELFFGEGSRLTVL.

This rearrangement joins TRBV4-2 to TRBJ1-1; D gene unclear. CDR1 is LGHNA and CDR2 is YNFKEQ in the germline V gene. Trimming removed 0 bases from V and 0 bases from J, with 14 bases in between. This CDR3 is 17 amino acids long. CDR3 nucleotide sequence: TGTGCCAGCAGCCAAGACCCCGGGTGGTACATGAACACTGAAGCTTTCTTT. Amino acid sequence: CASSQDPGWYMNTEAFF.

V usage is TRBV24-1 and J usage is TRBJ2-2, with 7 bases identical to TRBD1. V dropped 2 bases and J dropped 7; count of bases not matched to a gene: 3. CDR3 length: 14 amino acids. Germline V CDR1 and CDR2: KGHDR, SFDVKD. CDR3 bases: TGTGCCACCAGTGATTACGGGGACAGCGGGGAGCTGTTTTTT. Protein product: CATSDYGDSGELFF.

This chain connects TRBV7-2 to TRBJ2-3; D uncertain. CDR3 length equals 12 residues. Germline-derived CDR1 and CDR2 are SGHTA and FQGNSA. The V gene lost 5 bases and the J gene lost 3 bases, with 6 bases spanning the gap. CDR3 loop: CASSTFTDTQYF. CDR3 nucleotides: TGTGCCAGCAGCACATTTACAGATACGCAGTATTTT.

J is TRBJ2-7 and V is TRBV7-9; no definite D call. The CDR3 has 13 amino acids. Per the germline V gene, CDR1 is SEHNR and CDR2 is FQNEAQ (reference sequence). The V end was cut by 6 bases, the J end by 6 bases, with 15 bases between. The CDR3: CASSINYNGEQYF. The CDR3 DNA follows: TGTGCCAGCAGTATTAATTACAATGGCGAGCAGTACTTC.

This chain uses TRBV7-2 with TRBJ2-1; D call uncertain. V was cut by 5 bases and J by 9 bases, with 11 bases left in between. The germline V gene has CDR1 SGHTA and CDR2 FQGNSA. The length of the CDR3 is 12 residues. Here the CDR3 DNA reads TGTGCCAGCAGCCCCCCTAAGTTTGAGCAGTTCTTC. Its translation is CASSPPKFEQFF.

The rearrangement links TRBV27 to TRBJ2-3, with TRBD2 matching 8 bases. CDR1 and CDR2 from the germline V gene are MNHEY and SMNVEV (reference sequence). V shed 4 bases, J shed 1 base, and the junction held 4 bases outside the gene matches. CDR3 length: 15 amino acids. This CDR3 is CASSSQRGRTDTQYF. The CDR3 DNA reads TGTGCCAGCAGTTCACAGCGGGGGCGCACAGATACGCAGTATTTT.

CDR3 in DNA: TGTGCCAGCTCACAGGGGGAAGAGACCCAGTACTTC. It codes for CASSQGEETQYF. The chain recombines TRBV18 with TRBJ2-5, with D maybe TRBD1 (6 bases). Germline V gene lookup returns CDR1 KGHSH and CDR2 LQKENI. The CDR3 runs to 12 residues. V lost 4 bases to trimming and J lost 3 bases, with 6 bases between them.